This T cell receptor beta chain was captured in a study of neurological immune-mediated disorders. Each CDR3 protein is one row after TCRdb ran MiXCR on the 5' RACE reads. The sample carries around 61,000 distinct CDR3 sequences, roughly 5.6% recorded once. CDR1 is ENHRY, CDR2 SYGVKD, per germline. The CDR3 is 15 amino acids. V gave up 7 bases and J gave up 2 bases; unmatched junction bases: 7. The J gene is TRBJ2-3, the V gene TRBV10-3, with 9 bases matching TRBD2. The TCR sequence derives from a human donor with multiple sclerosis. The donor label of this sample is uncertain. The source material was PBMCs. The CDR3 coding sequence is TGTGCCATCAATGGCGGGGGGGCAGACACAGATACGCAGTATTTT. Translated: CAINGGGADTDTQYF.